The 31 T cell receptor beta chains below were found in one sample sequenced in a study of T cells after yellow fever vaccination. MiXCR was run by TCRdb on the 5' RACE reads, yielding one entry per CDR3 protein. Here the sample spans about 550,000 distinct CDR3 sequences, 15% to 20% being singletons. The specimen comprised PBMCs, sampled 15 days after the yellow fever booster vaccination. The receptor source for this set is a man in his thirties or forties who received the YFV17D yellow fever vaccine.

This clonotype appeared a few times. The chain recombines TRBV30 with TRBJ1-2, with 7 bases lining up with TRBD1. Losses at the gene ends were 1 base for V and 8 bases for J; bases not matched to a gene: 13. Germline lookup yields CDR1 GTSNPN and CDR2 SVGIG (reference sequence). The CDR3 is made up of 15 amino acids. CDR3 coding DNA: TGTGCCTGGAGTGAGGGGGACAGACTTAAGGGAGGCTACACCTTC. Its translation: CAWSEGDRLKGGYTF.

This clonotype occurred many times. V usage is TRBV7-2 and J usage is TRBJ2-4; a possible D gene is TRBD2 (7 bases). This CDR3 is 14 amino acids long. Germline CDR1 is SGHTA and CDR2 is FQGNSA. Trimming took off 3 bases at V and 4 bases at J, with 10 bases between the two ends. CDR3 sequence (DNA): TGTGCCAGCAGCTTGGGAGGGGGAAAAAACATTCAGTACTTC. Amino acids: CASSLGGGKNIQYF.

The chain carries TRBV21-1 and TRBJ2-6. TRBV21-1 is annotated as a pseudogene. This CDR3 spans 21 amino acids. The CDR3 bases are TGTGCCAGCAGCAAAGCCACAATTAGACATCGGCATCCTTCTGGGGCCAACGTCCTGACTTTC. Its protein is CASSKATIRHRHPSGANVLTF.

A few counts support this clonotype. The rearrangement links TRBV5-5 to TRBJ1-1; unclear D gene. CDR3 length: 14 amino acids. CDR1 and CDR2 from the germline V gene are SGHKS and YYEKEE (reference sequence). Trimming removed 2 bases at V and 1 base at J, with 9 bases between. As DNA, the CDR3 is TGTGCCAGCAGCTTTCTACCTGAGAACACTGAAGCTTTCTTT. This encodes CASSFLPENTEAFF. The variable domain in full, completed from reference TRBV5-5 and TRBJ1-1, reads DAGVTQSPTHLIKTRGQQVTLRCSPISGHKSVSWYQQVLGQGPQFIFQYYEKEERGRGNFPDRFSARQFPNYSSELNVNALLLGDSALYLCASSFLPENTEAFFGQGTRLTVV.

The chain has TRBV20-1 and TRBJ1-3, with D tentatively TRBD1 (5 bases). Germline V lookup: CDR1 DFQATT, CDR2 SNEGSKA (reference sequence). The CDR3 covers 12 residues. V lost 3 bases to trimming and J lost 2 bases, with 5 bases between them. The CDR3 spells CSASRAGNTIYF. Written as DNA, the CDR3 is TGCAGTGCTAGCAGGGCTGGAAACACCATATATTTT.

This clonotype has only a few counts. The rearrangement links TRBV29-1 to TRBJ1-4; D may be TRBD1 (5 bases). The CDR3 loop spans 14 amino acids. V lost 3 bases and J lost 4, with 12 bases in between. CDR1 and CDR2 (germline): SQVTM, ANQGSEA. The CDR3 DNA reads as TGCAGCGTTGATATTGGGGGTCTTAATGAAAAACTGTTTTTT. Amino acid sequence: CSVDIGGLNEKLFF.

The sample holds many counts of this clonotype. This chain links TRBV12-3 or TRBV12-4 with TRBJ2-5, with 7 bases that match TRBD2. The trim removed 5 bases at V and 4 bases at J, leaving 4 bases unmatched. This CDR3 comprises 13 residues. The CDR3 reads CASSSGIGETQYF. The DNA of the CDR3 is TGTGCCAGCAGTAGCGGGATTGGAGAGACCCAGTACTTC.

The chain uses TRBV6-1 and TRBJ2-6; 7 bases map to TRBD2. J was trimmed by 0 bases and V by 2 bases; bases with no gene match: 4. The CDR3 extends over 17 amino acids. Per the germline V gene, CDR1 is MNHNS and CDR2 is SASEGT. DNA of the CDR3: TGTGCCAGCAGTGAACAGACGGGAGGCTCTGGGGCCAACGTCCTGACTTTC. It specifies CASSEQTGGSGANVLTF.

The rearrangement joins TRBV29-1 to TRBJ2-1, with TRBD2 identical over 7 bases. This CDR3 has 12 residues. Germline-derived CDR1 and CDR2 are SQVTM and ANQGSEA. Trimming cost V 6 bases and J 9 bases; bases outside gene matches: 8. In nucleotides, the CDR3 is TGCAGCGTCCTGTCGGGAGGTACTGAGCAGTTCTTC. Amino acid sequence: CSVLSGGTEQFF.

The chain has TRBV7-2 and TRBJ2-7; a possible D gene is TRBD2 (5 bases). CDR1 SGHTA and CDR2 FQGNSA come from the germline V gene. The CDR3 consists of 14 residues. V was cut by 2 bases and J by 6 bases, with 14 bases left in between. CDR3 loop: CASSLPFTGFEQYF. The CDR3 DNA follows: TGTGCCAGCAGCTTACCCTTTACGGGGTTCGAGCAGTACTTC.

This clonotype was observed a few times. The rearrangement joins TRBV28 to TRBJ2-5; 7 bases match TRBD1. The trim removed 8 bases at V and 6 bases at J, leaving 6 bases unmatched. Germline assignment: CDR1 MDHEN and CDR2 SYDVKM. The CDR3 covers 12 residues. The CDR3 DNA reads TGTGCCAGCCGACAGGGTTGGAAGACCCAGTACTTC. It specifies CASRQGWKTQYF.

This clonotype was picked up a small number of times. The chain joins TRBV12-3 or TRBV12-4 to TRBJ2-3; perhaps TRBD1 as D (5 bases). The CDR3 runs to 16 residues. The germline V and J ends were trimmed by 1 base and 3 bases, with 14 bases remaining between them. The CDR3 loop reads CASSLGAAGKTDTQYF. CDR3 nucleotides: TGTGCCAGCAGTTTAGGCGCGGCAGGGAAAACAGATACGCAGTATTTT.

In its sample, this clonotype was seen a few times. This rearrangement joins TRBV7-9 to TRBJ2-1; 8 bases are shared with TRBD2. V lost 6 bases and J lost 4; bases outside the gene matches: 8. The CDR3 has 15 amino acids. The germline CDR1 and CDR2 sequences are SEHNR and FQNEAQ (reference sequence). The CDR3 sequence is CASRESGSAYNEQFF. The CDR3 DNA reads TGTGCCAGCAGGGAAAGCGGGAGTGCGTACAATGAGCAGTTCTTC.

The V and J genes are TRBV21-1 and TRBJ2-1; no DNA check was done on the table's D call, TRBD1. TRBV21-1 is a recognized pseudogene. The CDR3 spans 13 residues. Here the CDR3 reads CASSNYLDRVSIF. As DNA, the CDR3 is TGTGCCAGCAGCAATTATTTAGACAGGGTTTCGATCTTC.

The chain has TRBV5-6 and TRBJ2-3, with TRBD2 matching 7 bases. Trimming cost V 4 bases and J 6 bases; bases outside gene matches: 2. Germline CDR1 is SGHDT and CDR2 is YYEEEE. CDR3 length: 12 residues. The CDR3 spells CASSLADDTQYF. The CDR3 DNA reads as TGTGCCAGCAGCCTAGCGGACGATACGCAGTATTTT.

CDR3 bases: TGTGCCAGCAGTTACGGGATACATTGGGGGGAAGGGAGCGCAGATACGCAGTATTTT. It is translated as CASSYGIHWGEGSADTQYF. The V and J genes are TRBV6-5 and TRBJ2-3; TRBD2 might be the D (6 bases). Trimming took off 2 bases at V and 4 bases at J, with 25 bases between the two ends. The germline gives CDR1 MNHEY, CDR2 SVGAGI. The CDR3 is made up of 19 amino acids.

This clonotype occurred a few times. The chain combines TRBV12-3 or TRBV12-4 with TRBJ1-1; the D gene is possibly TRBD1 (5 bases). The CDR3 sequence is 14 residues long. V was pared by 4 bases and J by 8 bases, with 17 bases between. Here the CDR3 DNA reads TGTGCCAGCAGTTCATTTAGCAGGGACGCCGAAGCTTTCTTT. Translation gives CASSSFSRDAEAFF.

This clonotype was detected only a few times. V gene TRBV15 combines with J gene TRBJ1-5; D gene ambiguous. The germline CDR1 and CDR2 sequences are LNHNV and YYDKDF (reference sequence). Trimming took 4 bases from V and 9 from J, leaving 13 bases between them. This CDR3 is built from 13 residues. CDR3 in amino acids: CATSKSGRGPQHF. CDR3 in DNA: TGTGCCACCAGCAAGTCCGGTCGCGGGCCCCAGCATTTT.

The rearrangement joins TRBV20-1 to TRBJ1-4; no firm D call. Germline lookup yields CDR1 DFQATT and CDR2 SNEGSKA (reference sequence). This CDR3 is built from 15 residues. The V end was cut by 4 bases, the J end by 2 bases, with 14 bases between. The CDR3 sequence: CSAIREVRTNEKLFF. The DNA for the CDR3 is TGCAGTGCTATCCGGGAGGTCAGGACTAATGAAAAACTGTTTTTT.

The gene calls are TRBV4-3 and TRBJ2-1; D is undetermined. The germline V gene has CDR1 LGHNA and CDR2 YSLEER. Trimming removed 0 bases from V and 10 bases from J, with 13 bases in between. There are 14 residues in the CDR3. CDR3 sequence reads: CASSQEALDEEQFF. The CDR3 nucleotides are TGCGCCAGCAGCCAAGAAGCCTTGGACGAGGAGCAGTTCTTC.

This chain's CDR3 is CASSQGGGNSNQPQHF. CDR3 sequence (DNA): TGTGCCAGCAGCCAAGGGGGAGGGAATAGCAATCAGCCCCAGCATTTT. The chain employs TRBV4-2 and TRBJ1-5; D gene unclear. Germline assignment: CDR1 LGHNA and CDR2 YNFKEQ. The CDR3 has 16 amino acids. Trimming removed 1 base at V and 0 bases at J, with 10 bases between.

The rearrangement joins TRBV7-8 to TRBJ2-1; 7 nucleotides align to TRBD2. V lost 1 base and J lost 9; bases outside the gene matches: 6. From germline, CDR1 is SGHVS and CDR2 FQNEAQ. There are 14 residues in the CDR3. The CDR3 here is CASSLVTSSSEQFF. Here the CDR3 DNA reads TGTGCCAGCAGCTTAGTGACTAGCAGTTCTGAGCAGTTCTTC.

This clonotype was recorded a few times. The chain employs TRBV12-3 or TRBV12-4 and TRBJ2-7; 9 bases match TRBD1. The CDR3 sequence is 13 residues long. Trimming cost V 8 bases and J 1 base; bases outside gene matches: 3. The CDR3 loop is CASGQGKSYEQYF. Here the CDR3 DNA reads TGTGCCAGCGGACAGGGGAAATCCTACGAGCAGTACTTC.

In its sample, this clonotype was seen a few times. The V gene is TRBV27, the J gene TRBJ2-2, with TRBD1 matching over 7 bases. The CDR3 runs to 14 residues. V shed 7 bases and J 0 bases; nucleotides not matched to a gene: 2. From germline, CDR1 is MNHEY and CDR2 SMNVEV (reference sequence). CDR3: CASKGGPNTGELFF. The CDR3 nucleotides read TGTGCCAGCAAAGGGGGCCCGAACACCGGGGAGCTGTTTTTT.

The V gene is TRBV30, the J gene TRBJ2-4; 9 nucleotides align to TRBD1. The CDR3 has 16 amino acids. Germline-derived CDR1 and CDR2 are GTSNPN and SVGIG (reference sequence). V gave up 3 bases and J gave up 0 bases; unmatched junction bases: 6. CDR3 sequence reads: CAWRKQGAGAKNIQYF. DNA for the CDR3: TGTGCCTGGAGAAAACAGGGGGCAGGAGCCAAAAACATTCAGTACTTC.

The chain couples TRBV7-2 to TRBJ2-7, with 10 positions matching TRBD2. CDR3 length equals 15 residues. The trim removed 5 bases at V and 2 bases at J, leaving 6 bases unmatched. Germline V lookup: CDR1 SGHTA, CDR2 FQGNSA. The CDR3 sequence is CASSPDSGRAYEQYF. CDR3 nucleotide sequence: TGTGCCAGCAGCCCAGACAGCGGGAGGGCCTACGAGCAGTACTTC.

This chain links TRBV21-1 with TRBJ2-1; the table gives TRBD1 as D, unverified against the DNA. TRBV21-1 is marked as a pseudogene. This CDR3 spans 18 amino acids. CDR3 region: CASSEDPYWDREYGEQFF. The CDR3 nucleotides are TGTGCCAGCAGCGAAGACCCATATTGGGACAGGGAATACGGTGAGCAGTTCTTC.

This chain joins TRBV9 and TRBJ2-1, with D possibly being TRBD1 (5 bases). Trimming pared 0 bases from V and 8 bases from J, leaving 15 bases between. The CDR3 consists of 15 residues. Germline V lookup: CDR1 SGDLS, CDR2 YYNGEE. CDR3 sequence: CASSVVTQGVDEQFF. CDR3 sequence (DNA): TGTGCCAGCAGCGTAGTCACGCAGGGCGTCGATGAGCAGTTCTTC.

The chain combines TRBV14 with TRBJ2-5, with no clear D. Germline assignment: CDR1 SGHDN and CDR2 FVKESK. The germline V and J ends were trimmed by 3 bases and 7 bases, with 12 bases remaining between them. CDR3 length: 13 amino acids. This chain's CDR3 is CASSHVRYGTQYF. The CDR3 bases are TGTGCCAGCAGCCACGTCCGCTATGGGACCCAGTACTTC.

In its sample, this clonotype was seen once. The gene calls are TRBV10-1 and TRBJ2-3; D is possibly TRBD1 or TRBD2 (5 bases each). This CDR3 has 13 amino acids. Germline V gene lookup returns CDR1 WNHNN and CDR2 SYGVQD (reference sequence). The V end lost 10 bases, the J end lost 8 bases, and 19 bases lay between the germline ends. The CDR3 coding sequence is TGCGCCACCCCGGAGGCGGCGAGGGGTACGCAGTATTTT. Translating it yields CATPEAARGTQYF.

The chain combines TRBV5-4 with TRBJ2-1; 7 nucleotides agree with TRBD1. V gave up 4 bases and J gave up 5 bases; unmatched junction bases: 9. Germline V CDR1 and CDR2: SGHNT, YYREEE (reference sequence). This CDR3 comprises 15 residues. CDR3 in amino acids: CASSATGVGNNEQFF. The CDR3 nucleotides read TGTGCCAGCAGCGCCACAGGGGTAGGAAACAATGAGCAGTTCTTC.